These 11 T cell receptor beta chains originate from one sample sequenced in a study of CD8 T cells in ankylosing spondylitis. From the 5' RACE reads, TCRdb called clonotypes with MiXCR, one entry per CDR3 protein. The table includes roughly 250,000 distinct CDR3 sequences, roughly 8.6% detected once. Sequencing was performed on blood, either unsorted or a sorted T cell fraction (not recorded which). These receptors were obtained from a male donor with ankylosing spondylitis or in good health (not recorded which).

The sample holds many counts of this clonotype. The gene calls are TRBV5-1 and TRBJ1-6, with D maybe TRBD1 (5 bases). V was cut by 4 bases and J by 7 bases, with 12 bases left in between. CDR3 length equals 14 residues. Germline V gives CDR1 SGHRS, CDR2 YFSETQ. The CDR3 loop reads CASSQGTTNSPLHF. CDR3 DNA sequence: TGCGCCAGCAGCCAAGGGACGACGAATTCACCCCTCCACTTT.

As for this clonotype: Possible read error: a much larger clone is one base away. The rearrangement joins TRBV11-3 to TRBJ2-7; either TRBD1 or TRBD2 may fit D (5 bases each). Germline values: CDR1 SGHNT, CDR2 YENEEA. This CDR3 contains 15 residues. Trimming pared 3 bases from V and 5 bases from J, leaving 17 bases between. Written as DNA, the CDR3 is TGTGCCAGCAGCTTCCCCGGGGCCCTCGCCCACGAGCAGTACTTC. It codes for CASSFPGALAHEQYF.

The chain combines TRBV30 with TRBJ2-1, with 7 positions matching TRBD2. The trim removed 4 bases at V and 3 bases at J, leaving 3 bases unmatched. CDR3 size: 13 residues. Germline CDR1 reads GTSNPN; CDR2 reads SVGIG (reference sequence). CDR3 loop: CAWTGGLYNEQFF. The CDR3 bases are TGTGCCTGGACGGGAGGCCTCTACAATGAGCAGTTCTTC. Looking up the rest from reference TRBV30 and TRBJ2-1 gives the full variable domain: SQTIHQWPATLVQPVGSPLSLECTVEGTSNPNLYWYRQAAGRGLQLLFYSVGIGQISSEVPQNLSASRPQDRQFILSSKKLLLSDSGFYLCAWTGGLYNEQFFGPGTRLTVL.

This clonotype was counted at least ten times. The chain links TRBV18 to TRBJ1-2, with a weak D call TRBD1 (6 bases). The CDR3 runs 17 residues. The germline gives CDR1 KGHSH, CDR2 LQKENI. V was trimmed by 0 bases and J by 4 bases, leaving 18 bases between them. In nucleotides, the CDR3 is TGTGCCAGCTCACCACCGAGGGGGACAAACGGATTCTATGGCTACACCTTC. Translation: CASSPPRGTNGFYGYTF.

V and J are TRBV6-1 and TRBJ1-6; 7 positions match TRBD1. The germline V gene encodes CDR1 MNHNS and CDR2 SASEGT. V shed 6 bases and J 7 bases; nucleotides not matched to a gene: 3. This CDR3 comprises 13 residues. The CDR3 DNA is TGTGCCAGCAGGACAGGGAACAATTCACCCCTCCACTTT. Amino acid sequence: CASRTGNNSPLHF.

This clonotype was seen many times. The chain carries TRBV30 and TRBJ1-3; D gene unclear. CDR3 size: 12 residues. V dropped 8 bases and J dropped 4 bases, with 12 bases sitting between them. Germline V CDR1 and CDR2: GTSNPN, SVGIG (reference sequence). This chain's CDR3 is CARGLSGNTIYF. The CDR3, as DNA: TGTGCCCGCGGCCTGAGCGGAAACACCATATATTTT.

This clonotype was seen many times. V is TRBV20-1 and J is TRBJ1-1; D possibly corresponds to TRBD1 (6 bases). V lost 0 bases and J lost 3, with 14 bases in between. The CDR3 sequence is 15 residues long. Germline CDR1 DFQATT, CDR2 SNEGSKA (reference sequence). In nucleotides, the CDR3 is TGCAGTGCTAGAGATTGGAGGGGGGTCCACACTGAAGCTTTCTTT. It is translated as CSARDWRGVHTEAFF.

The sample holds many counts of this clonotype. The chain combines TRBV7-8 with TRBJ1-6; 7 bases match TRBD1. V shed 5 bases, J shed 0 bases, and the junction held 10 bases outside the gene matches. CDR1 SGHVS and CDR2 FQNEAQ come from the germline V gene. This CDR3 is 18 amino acids long. The CDR3 here is CASSQGGQVGSYNSPLHF. The CDR3 DNA follows: TGTGCCAGCAGCCAGGGGGGTCAGGTCGGCTCCTATAATTCACCCCTCCACTTT.

This clonotype was counted at least ten times. This sequence joins TRBV20-1 and TRBJ1-1, with a possible D match to TRBD1 (5 bases). The V gene lost 5 bases and the J gene lost 2 bases, with 9 bases spanning the gap. CDR3 length: 12 amino acids. CDR1 is DFQATT and CDR2 is SNEGSKA in the germline V gene (reference sequence). This CDR3 reads CSAGDGNTEAFF. For the CDR3, the DNA is TGCAGTGCTGGGGACGGAAACACTGAAGCTTTCTTT.

This chain links TRBV20-1 with TRBJ1-2; D call uncertain. V lost 3 bases, J lost 3 bases, and 14 bases lay in between. The CDR3 sequence is 14 residues long. In germline, CDR1 is DFQATT, CDR2 SNEGSKA (reference sequence). CDR3 in amino acids: CSASPPENDYGYTF. CDR3 bases: TGCAGTGCTAGTCCACCCGAGAATGACTATGGCTACACCTTC.

This clonotype was seen ten or more times. The J gene is TRBJ2-1, the V gene TRBV5-1; 10 nucleotides match TRBD1. Unmatched junction bases numbered 5, after V lost 5 bases and J lost 6 bases. Germline loops: CDR1 SGHRS, CDR2 YFSETQ. The CDR3 totals 14 residues. CDR3 loop: CASRDGQGVNEQFF. For the CDR3, the DNA is TGCGCCAGCAGGGACGGACAGGGGGTCAATGAGCAGTTCTTC.